This TCR beta chain was captured in a study of blood T cell repertoires in COVID-19. Study overall: Material from acute and convalescent COVID-19 was sourced from the United States, Italy and Spain. PBMCs, B-cell-depleted T cells, or T cells provided the cDNA or gDNA that made up the material.

This clone was seen just once. The CDR3 runs to 14 residues. The germline gives CDR1 SGHDT, CDR2 YYEEEE. The J segment lost 4 bases and the V segment lost 4 bases, leaving 7 bases of the junction unmatched. Authors' processing steps: Amplification with reference gene primers provided the estimates of nucleated cell counts. This table comes from immunoSEQ multiplex PCR, and its TCRdb copy is limited to in-frame clones, with some not included. V, J and clone size derive from that table, while D and trimming were established from the DNA sequence. The sample carries approximately 130,000 clones, about 85% recorded once.

The sequenced sample consisted of peripheral blood. The sequence was obtained from a human donor in a cohort sampled during active COVID-19. The genes are TRBV5-6 and TRBJ2-5; 7 bases match TRBD2. DNA for the CDR3: TGTGCCAGCAGCCTGGGGCCGGGAGGAGAGACCCAGTACTTC. This codes for CASSLGPGGETQYF.